A single sample is the source of the 5 T cell receptor beta chains below, sequenced in a study of vaccination effects on CD4 cells after COVID-19. Method: immunoSEQ multiplex PCR; TCRdb's copy keeps in-frame clones and lacks some. The sample carries 25,000 to 30,000 clones, approximately 79% recorded once. These receptors have no identified antigens. ViraFEST expansion of antigen-specific CD4+ T cells with viral peptide pools preceded sequencing. Upon completion of under eleven days in culture, CD4+ T cells were isolated. The participants, recipients of two vaccine doses, got either BNT162b2 or mRNA-1273. The material sequenced was CD4+ T cells from PBMCs cultured with SARS-CoV-2 spike peptides, taken after COVID-19 vaccination. The receptor set was obtained from a human donor who received a COVID-19 vaccine. Some clones in this sample may be carry-over from other donors' samples.

The CDR3 coding sequence is TGTGCCAGCAGTGACTCGGGCGAGAACCGCTATGGCTACACCTTC. Amino acid sequence: CASSDSGENRYGYTF. The V call is TRBV6-4, the J call TRBJ1-2, with D uncertain. V lost 0 bases and J lost 4, with 12 bases in between. Germline V gene sequence: CDR1 MRHNA, CDR2 SNTAGT. The CDR3 has 15 residues.

This clone occurred a few times. This chain uses TRBV2 with TRBJ1-6, with 7 nucleotides matching TRBD1. V lost 8 bases, J lost 0 bases, and 7 bases stayed unmatched. The CDR3 covers 16 residues. The germline V gene encodes CDR1 SNHLY and CDR2 FYNNEI. CDR3 sequence (DNA): TGTGCCAGCGTGCGGGACAGACGCTCCTATAATTCACCCCTCCACTTT. This translates into CASVRDRRSYNSPLHF.

This chain uses TRBV2 with TRBJ2-2, with 8 bases that match TRBD2. The CDR3 runs 15 residues. CDR1 is SNHLY and CDR2 is FYNNEI in the germline V gene. Germline trimming cut 4 bases from V and 6 bases from J; bases unmatched to any gene: 7. The CDR3 loop reads CASSVSSGGPGELFF. CDR3 coding DNA: TGTGCCAGCAGTGTTTCCAGCGGGGGCCCCGGGGAGCTGTTTTTT. The full variable domain, in which reference TRBV2 and TRBJ2-2 provide the parts outside the CDR3, is EPEVTQTPSHQVTQMGQEVILRCVPISNHLYFYWYRQILGQKVEFLVSFYNNEISEKSEIFDDQFSVERPDGSNFTLKIRSTKLEDSAMYFCASSVSSGGPGELFFGEGSRLTVL.

The J gene is TRBJ1-2, the V gene TRBV28, with unresolved D. This CDR3 has 14 residues. The V end was cut by 1 base, the J end by 6 bases, with 12 bases between. Germline assignment: CDR1 MDHEN and CDR2 SYDVKM. This CDR3 reads CASSLSPAAHGYTF. Here the CDR3 DNA reads TGTGCCAGCAGTTTATCACCGGCCGCCCATGGCTACACCTTC.

The chain joins TRBV5-4 to TRBJ1-3; D not resolved. The CDR3 totals 12 residues. Germline assignment: CDR1 SGHNT and CDR2 YYREEE (reference sequence). Deletions cut 4 bases from V and 2 bases from J, with 4 bases between. The CDR3 protein is CASSETGNTIYF. CDR3 nucleotides: TGTGCCAGCAGCGAAACTGGAAACACCATATATTTT.